Shown below are 30 T cell receptor beta chains from a single sample sequenced in a study of blood T cell repertoires in COVID-19 (dated by TCRdb to 2019 to 2021). Library prep was done by the immunoSEQ multiplex PCR assay. Imported from immuneACCESS, the table was reduced by TCRdb to in-frame sequences with V and J called. These copies leave out some clones; in studies compared against another copy, an unresolved V gene accounts for under half, and the cause of the remainder is not known. The sample table shows approximately 350,000 clones, and over 75% are seen once. Around 1% of the sample is held by the ten biggest clonotypes. Specimen: PBMCs or T cells enriched from blood (not recorded which). These receptors came from a man aged 18 to 30 who had recovered from COVID-19.

Here the CDR3 DNA reads TGTGCCAGCAGTGATCCCTCCTTTTCCACTGAAGCTTTCTTT. Translated, it gives CASSDPSFSTEAFF. This chain joins TRBV6-1 and TRBJ1-1; D not resolved. This CDR3 comprises 14 residues. Germline lookup yields CDR1 MNHNS and CDR2 SASEGT. The V gene lost 3 bases and the J gene lost 4 bases, with 12 bases spanning the gap.

V usage is TRBV7-3 and J usage is TRBJ1-1; the D is unclear. V was clipped by 1 base and J by 0 bases, with 9 bases between them. CDR1 SGHTA and CDR2 FQGTGA come from the germline V gene. This CDR3 contains 15 residues. The CDR3 protein is CASSLRQTLNTEAFF. In DNA, the CDR3 is TGTGCCAGCAGCTTAAGGCAGACATTGAACACTGAAGCTTTCTTT.

This rearrangement joins TRBV12-5 to TRBJ1-2; tentatively, D is TRBD1 (5 bases). Trimming left V 6 bases short and J 4 bases short, with 12 bases between. Germline CDR1 and CDR2: LGHNT and FRNRAP. The CDR3 covers 13 residues. CDR3 DNA sequence: TGTGCTAGTGGAGACAGATCTTCCTATGGCTACACCTTC. Translation gives CASGDRSSYGYTF.

The chain has TRBV10-3 and TRBJ1-2, with D possibly matching TRBD1 (5 bases). Germline V lookup: CDR1 ENHRY, CDR2 SYGVKD. The CDR3 sequence is 13 residues long. Trimming shortened V by 5 bases and J by 1 base, and 8 bases separated the two germline ends. The CDR3 DNA reads as TGTGCCATCAGTTTACAGGTTAACTATGGCTACACCTTC. This sequence encodes CAISLQVNYGYTF.

This clone has just one count. This chain uses TRBV9 with TRBJ2-1; maybe TRBD2 (6 bases). Trimming removed 0 bases at V and 4 bases at J, with 11 bases between. CDR1 SGDLS and CDR2 YYNGEE come from the germline V gene. The CDR3 length is 15 residues. The DNA of the CDR3 is TGTGCCAGCAGCGTAGTTGGCGGGGTATACAATGAGCAGTTCTTC. Translation gives CASSVVGGVYNEQFF.

This rearrangement joins TRBV5-1 to TRBJ2-3; 7 bases match TRBD1. Germline trimming cut 1 base from V and 4 bases from J; bases unmatched to any gene: 3. The CDR3 length is 14 residues. Germline CDR1 SGHRS, CDR2 YFSETQ. The CDR3: CASSLTGTADTQYF. The CDR3 DNA sequence: TGCGCCAGCAGCTTGACCGGGACAGCAGATACGCAGTATTTT.

The CDR3 DNA sequence: TGTGCCAGCAGTTACTCAAGCGGAATTGGCGGGGATACGCAGTATTTT. Protein: CASSYSSGIGGDTQYF. V usage is TRBV6-5 and J usage is TRBJ2-3; maybe TRBD2 (5 bases). Germline V lookup: CDR1 MNHEY, CDR2 SVGAGI. The CDR3 spans 16 residues. V lost 0 bases, J lost 6 bases, and 16 bases lay in between.

This clone was seen at least ten times. The V and J genes are TRBV25-1 and TRBJ2-7; a weak D match, TRBD2 (6 bases). Germline CDR1 MGHDK, CDR2 SYGVNS. The CDR3 sequence is 12 residues long. Trimming shortened V by 3 bases and J by 4 bases, and 7 bases separated the two germline ends. The CDR3 nucleotides are TGTGCCAGCAGTGAGCGGGGATACGAGCAGTACTTC. It is translated as CASSERGYEQYF.

The chain combines TRBV14 with TRBJ1-4; D gene unclear. Germline V gene sequence: CDR1 SGHDN, CDR2 FVKESK. V lost 0 bases to trimming and J lost 8 bases, with 7 bases between them. The CDR3 loop spans 13 amino acids. CDR3 sequence (DNA): TGTGCCAGCAGCCAAGAGCGGGCCGAAAAACTGTTTTTT. This translates into CASSQERAEKLFF.

V and J are TRBV7-9 and TRBJ1-2, with D maybe TRBD1 (5 bases). The germline V gene has CDR1 SEHNR and CDR2 FQNEAQ (reference sequence). V shed 6 bases and J shed 2 bases, with 13 bases lying between them. This CDR3 has 14 residues. The CDR3 nucleotides are TGTGCCAGCAGTCGTGGACATCGCAACTATGGCTACACCTTC. It yields the protein CASSRGHRNYGYTF.

This clone was counted between two and nine times. The chain has TRBV20-1 and TRBJ2-7; TRBD1 matches at 7 bases. Per germline, CDR1 DFQATT and CDR2 SNEGSKA (reference sequence). This CDR3 has 11 amino acids. With 6 bases clipped from V and 6 bases from J, the junction kept 5 bases outside the gene matches. The CDR3 is CSALTGREQYF. As DNA, the CDR3 is TGCAGTGCCTTGACAGGGCGCGAGCAGTACTTC.

The DNA of the CDR3 is TGTGCCAGCAGCTTAGCGAACCCGGGACAGTATGGCTACACCTTC. It codes for CASSLANPGQYGYTF. V gene TRBV7-2 combines with J gene TRBJ1-2, with 7 bases lining up with TRBD1. CDR3 length: 15 amino acids. The trim removed 0 bases at V and 5 bases at J, leaving 6 bases unmatched. Germline-derived CDR1 and CDR2 are SGHTA and FQGNSA.

This chain connects TRBV28 to TRBJ2-2; 7 nucleotides line up with TRBD1. This CDR3 has 16 residues. Germline V gene sequence: CDR1 MDHEN, CDR2 SYDVKM. Trimming removed 2 bases from V and 9 bases from J; junction bases left unmatched: 12. In DNA, the CDR3 is TGTGCCAGCAGTTTAGCACCTGGACAGGTTGCCTGGGAGCTGTTTTTT. Its translation is CASSLAPGQVAWELFF.

The genes are TRBV27 and TRBJ2-7; 7 bases agree with TRBD1. V dropped 6 bases and J dropped 2; count of bases not matched to a gene: 4. The length of the CDR3 is 13 residues. Germline assignment: CDR1 MNHEY and CDR2 SMNVEV (reference sequence). The chain's CDR3 is CASSHTGAYEQYF. The CDR3 DNA is TGTGCCAGCAGCCATACAGGGGCCTACGAGCAGTACTTC.

The chain couples TRBV5-6 to TRBJ2-1; TRBD2 is a possible D gene (7 bases). V was pared by 3 bases and J by 2 bases, with 12 bases between. Germline V gene sequence: CDR1 SGHDT, CDR2 YYEEEE. The CDR3 spans 15 residues. CDR3 loop: CASSWGLAAYNEQFF. The CDR3 coding sequence is TGTGCCAGCAGCTGGGGGCTAGCGGCCTACAATGAGCAGTTCTTC.

J is TRBJ1-4 and V is TRBV12-2; TRBD1, as called in the table, went unchecked against the DNA. TRBV12-2 has pseudogene status. This CDR3 is built from 17 residues. The CDR3 sequence: CASRLSLSSQYNEKLFF. The CDR3 DNA is TGTGCAAGTCGCTTATCTCTGTCATCGCAGTACAATGAAAAACTGTTTTTT.

The genes are TRBV21-1 and TRBJ2-1; the listed D gene, TRBD1, was not tested against the DNA. TRBV21-1 is shown as a pseudogene. The CDR3 has 15 residues. The CDR3 DNA is TGTGCCAGCAGCAATATGCCACAGGGCTACAATGAGCAGTTCTTC. Its protein is CASSNMPQGYNEQFF.

The gene calls are TRBV30 and TRBJ1-4; D remains unclear. The germline V gene encodes CDR1 GTSNPN and CDR2 SVGIG (reference sequence). This CDR3 is built from 13 residues. V dropped 0 bases and J dropped 8 bases, with 10 bases sitting between them. CDR3 in DNA: TGTGCCTGGAGTGTCGGGTCAGAAGAAAAACTGTTTTTT. This encodes CAWSVGSEEKLFF.

This CDR3 reads CASSQIRQGGEKLFF. The CDR3 DNA follows: TGCGCCAGCAGCCAGATAAGGCAGGGAGGTGAAAAACTGTTTTTT. The chain has TRBV4-1 and TRBJ1-4; D is perhaps TRBD1 (5 bases). Trimming shortened V by 3 bases and J by 7 bases, and 15 bases separated the two germline ends. Germline V gene lookup returns CDR1 MGHRA and CDR2 YSYEKL. This CDR3 is built from 15 residues.

J is TRBJ2-1 and V is TRBV19; D perhaps matches TRBD1 (6 bases). Per germline, CDR1 LNHDA and CDR2 SQIVND (reference sequence). Trimming shortened V by 9 bases and J by 7 bases, and 25 bases separated the two germline ends. The CDR3 totals 16 residues. CDR3 nucleotide sequence: TGTGCCAGCCGACAACCCGGGGAACCTAGGGGGAATGAGCAGTTCTTC. Translation: CASRQPGEPRGNEQFF.

This clone was picked up one time. The chain is built from TRBV7-8 and TRBJ2-5; 8 bases are shared with TRBD2. The ends lost 4 bases at V and 5 bases at J; junction bases unmatched: 6. This CDR3 has 14 amino acids. In germline, CDR1 is SGHVS, CDR2 FQNEAQ. For the CDR3, the DNA is TGTGCCAGCAGCTCCACTAGCGGAGGTGAGACCCAGTACTTC. Translating it yields CASSSTSGGETQYF.

The V gene is TRBV6-6, the J gene TRBJ1-1; tentative D call: TRBD1 (6 bases). Germline V gene data show CDR1 as MNHNY and CDR2 as SVGAGI (reference sequence). The CDR3 sequence is 16 residues long. V lost 8 bases, J lost 3 bases, and 22 bases lay in between. CDR3 in amino acids: CASPDRLASVYTEAFF. The CDR3 DNA is TGTGCCAGCCCGGACAGACTCGCTTCAGTATACACTGAAGCTTTCTTT.

As regards this clone: The sample contains more than one DNA sequence encoding this CDR3. CDR3 sequence: CASSVGQGTTYEQYF. The CDR3 DNA is TGTGCCAGCAGCGTAGGGCAGGGAACTACCTACGAGCAGTACTTC. The chain uses TRBV9 and TRBJ2-7, with D maybe TRBD1 (5 bases). Germline CDR1 and CDR2: SGDLS and YYNGEE. The ends were cut back, 0 bases at V and 2 bases at J, with 12 bases in the middle. The CDR3 totals 15 residues.

This clone was found once. The chain recombines TRBV5-4 with TRBJ1-6; the D gene is possibly TRBD1 (5 bases). Trimming cost V 3 bases and J 7 bases, with 11 bases left between them. This CDR3 has 14 amino acids. Looked up from germline, CDR1 is SGHNT and CDR2 is YYREEE (reference sequence). Written as DNA, the CDR3 is TGTGCCAGCAGCTCCGGGGGATTGAATTCACCCCTCCACTTT. Its translation: CASSSGGLNSPLHF. The whole variable domain, filled in from reference TRBV5-4 and TRBJ1-6, reads ETGVTQSPTHLIKTRGQQVTLRCSSQSGHNTVSWYQQALGQGPQFIFQYYREEENGRGNFPPRFSGLQFPNYSSELNVNALELDDSALYLCASSSGGLNSPLHFGNGTRLTVT.

This chain connects TRBV3-1 (or the pseudogene TRBV3-2) to TRBJ2-1; 11 bases map to TRBD2. The junction had 8 bases not matched to a gene; V was cut back by 6 bases and J by 7 bases. Per germline, CDR1 LGHDT and CDR2 YNNKEL (reference sequence). The length of the CDR3 is 15 residues. As DNA, the CDR3 is TGTGCCAGCAGTCACTTGACTAGCGGGAATAATGAGCAGTTCTTC. It specifies CASSHLTSGNNEQFF.

The V and J genes are TRBV7-9 and TRBJ2-5, with 7 bases identical to TRBD2. The CDR3 spans 14 residues. The ends lost 8 bases at V and 2 bases at J; junction bases unmatched: 8. The germline gives CDR1 SEHNR, CDR2 FQNEAQ (reference sequence). The CDR3 protein is CASGEAGEQETQYF. CDR3 DNA: TGTGCCAGCGGCGAGGCGGGGGAGCAAGAGACCCAGTACTTC.

This sequence joins TRBV5-4 and TRBJ2-1, with D perhaps matching TRBD1 (6 bases). The germline V and J ends were trimmed by 4 bases and 6 bases, with 20 bases remaining between them. Germline CDR1 reads SGHNT; CDR2 reads YYREEE (reference sequence). The CDR3 totals 16 residues. The chain's CDR3 is CASSPRYRDTANEQFF. For the CDR3, the DNA is TGTGCCAGCAGCCCGCGCTACAGGGACACCGCCAATGAGCAGTTCTTC.

The V and J genes are TRBV5-1 and TRBJ2-2, with D perhaps TRBD1 (7 bases). The V end lost 2 bases, the J end lost 3 bases, and 14 bases lay between the germline ends. The CDR3 has 16 amino acids. The germline V gene encodes CDR1 SGHRS and CDR2 YFSETQ. CDR3 residues: CASSFPGGHYTGELFF. Written as DNA, the CDR3 is TGCGCCAGCAGCTTCCCAGGGGGGCACTACACCGGGGAGCTGTTTTTT.

The CDR3 here is CASSGQGAATNEKLFF. CDR3 nucleotide sequence: TGTGCCAGCAGTGGACAGGGGGCCGCAACTAATGAAAAACTGTTTTTT. The chain recombines TRBV6-1 with TRBJ1-4, with TRBD1 identical over 10 bases. V was pared by 4 bases and J by 0 bases, with 2 bases of the junction left unmatched. CDR1 is MNHNS, CDR2 SASEGT, per germline. This CDR3 is built from 16 residues.

CDR3 loop: CATSILQRGSYTF. The CDR3 coding sequence is TGTGCCACCAGCATACTCCAAAGGGGTAGCTACACCTTC. The V call is TRBV15, the J call TRBJ1-2; possibly TRBD1 for D (5 bases). CDR1 and CDR2 from the germline V gene are LNHNV and YYDKDF (reference sequence). This CDR3 is built from 13 residues. Trimming stripped 4 bases from V and 9 bases from J, with 15 bases between.